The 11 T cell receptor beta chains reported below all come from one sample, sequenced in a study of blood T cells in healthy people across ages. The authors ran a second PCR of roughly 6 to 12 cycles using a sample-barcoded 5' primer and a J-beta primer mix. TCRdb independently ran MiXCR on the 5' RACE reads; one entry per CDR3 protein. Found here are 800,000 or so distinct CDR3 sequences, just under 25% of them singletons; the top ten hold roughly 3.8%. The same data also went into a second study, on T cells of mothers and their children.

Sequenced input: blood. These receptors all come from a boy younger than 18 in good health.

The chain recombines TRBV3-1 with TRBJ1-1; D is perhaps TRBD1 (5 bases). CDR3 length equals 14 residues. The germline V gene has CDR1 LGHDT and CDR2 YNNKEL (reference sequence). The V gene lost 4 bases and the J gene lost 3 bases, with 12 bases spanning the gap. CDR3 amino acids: CASSRTWGDTEAFF. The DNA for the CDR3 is TGTGCCAGCAGCCGGACCTGGGGGGACACTGAAGCTTTCTTT.

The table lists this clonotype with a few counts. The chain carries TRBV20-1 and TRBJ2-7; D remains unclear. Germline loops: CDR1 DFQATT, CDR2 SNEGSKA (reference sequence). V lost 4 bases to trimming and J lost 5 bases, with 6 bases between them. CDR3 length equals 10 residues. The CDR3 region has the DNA TGCAGTGCTATAAGGAACGAGCAGTACTTC. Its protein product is CSAIRNEQYF.

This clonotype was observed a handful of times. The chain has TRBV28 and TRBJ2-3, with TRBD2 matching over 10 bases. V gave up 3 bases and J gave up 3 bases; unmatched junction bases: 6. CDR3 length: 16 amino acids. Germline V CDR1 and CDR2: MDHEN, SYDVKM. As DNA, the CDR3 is TGTGCCAGCAGTTTTGATTCTAGCGGGGGAACAGATACGCAGTATTTT. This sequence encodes CASSFDSSGGTDTQYF. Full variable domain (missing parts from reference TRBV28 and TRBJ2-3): DVKVTQSSRYLVKRTGEKVFLECVQDMDHENMFWYRQDPGLGLRLIYFSYDVKMKEKGDIPEGYSVSREKKERFSLILESASTNQTSMYLCASSFDSSGGTDTQYFGPGTRLTVL.

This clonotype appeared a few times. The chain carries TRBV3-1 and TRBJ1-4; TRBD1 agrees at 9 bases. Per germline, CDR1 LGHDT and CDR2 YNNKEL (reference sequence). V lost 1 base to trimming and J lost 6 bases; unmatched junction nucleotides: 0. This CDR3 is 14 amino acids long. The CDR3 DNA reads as TGTGCCAGCAGCCAAGGGACAGGGGATGAAAAACTGTTTTTT. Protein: CASSQGTGDEKLFF.

The CDR3 sequence is CSATRGQTYGGSPLHF. The DNA of the CDR3 is TGCAGTGCTACGAGGGGACAGACCTATGGGGGTTCACCCCTCCACTTT. The chain recombines TRBV20-1 with TRBJ1-6; 7 nucleotides match TRBD1. The CDR3 has 16 amino acids. Germline V gene lookup returns CDR1 DFQATT and CDR2 SNEGSKA (reference sequence). Trimming cost V 4 bases and J 9 bases; bases outside gene matches: 15.

The CDR3 is CASRRDRDDSPLHF. DNA of the CDR3: TGTGCCAGCAGGAGAGACAGGGATGATTCACCCCTCCACTTT. The V and J genes are TRBV7-2 and TRBJ1-6; 7 positions agree with TRBD1. CDR3 length: 14 residues. V lost 6 bases to trimming and J lost 8 bases; unmatched junction nucleotides: 7. Germline CDR1 reads SGHTA; CDR2 reads FQGNSA.

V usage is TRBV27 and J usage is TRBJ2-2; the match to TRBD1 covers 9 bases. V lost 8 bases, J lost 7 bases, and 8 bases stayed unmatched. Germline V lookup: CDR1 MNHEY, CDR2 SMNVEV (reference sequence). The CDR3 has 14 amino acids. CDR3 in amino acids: CASGTGGAGGELFF. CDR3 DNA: TGTGCCAGCGGCACAGGGGGCGCCGGCGGGGAGCTGTTTTTT.

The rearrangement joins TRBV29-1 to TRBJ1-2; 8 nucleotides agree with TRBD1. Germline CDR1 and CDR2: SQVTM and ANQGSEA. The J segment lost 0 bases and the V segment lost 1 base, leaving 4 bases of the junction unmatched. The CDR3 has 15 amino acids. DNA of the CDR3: TGCAGCGTTGAAGGGGACAGGAACTCTAACTATGGCTACACCTTC. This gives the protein CSVEGDRNSNYGYTF. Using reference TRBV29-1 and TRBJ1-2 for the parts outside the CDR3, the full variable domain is SAVISQKPSRDICQRGTSLTIQCQVDSQVTMMFWYRQQPGQSLTLIATANQGSEATYESGFVIDKFPISRPNLTFSTLTVSNMSPEDSSIYLCSVEGDRNSNYGYTFGSGTRLTVV.

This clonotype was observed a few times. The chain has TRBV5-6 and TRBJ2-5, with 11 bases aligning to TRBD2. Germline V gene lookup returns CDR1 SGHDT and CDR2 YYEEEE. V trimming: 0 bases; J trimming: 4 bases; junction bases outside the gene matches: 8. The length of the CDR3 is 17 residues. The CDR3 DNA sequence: TGTGCCAGCAGCTTGGGCCTACTAGCGGGAGTAAGAGAGACCCAGTACTTC. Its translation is CASSLGLLAGVRETQYF.

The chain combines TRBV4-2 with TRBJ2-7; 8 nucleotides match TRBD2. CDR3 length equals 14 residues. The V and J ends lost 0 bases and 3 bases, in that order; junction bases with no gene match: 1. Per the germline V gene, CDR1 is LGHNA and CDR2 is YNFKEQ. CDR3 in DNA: TGTGCCAGCAGCCAAGAAACTAGCGGCTACGAGCAGTACTTC. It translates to CASSQETSGYEQYF.

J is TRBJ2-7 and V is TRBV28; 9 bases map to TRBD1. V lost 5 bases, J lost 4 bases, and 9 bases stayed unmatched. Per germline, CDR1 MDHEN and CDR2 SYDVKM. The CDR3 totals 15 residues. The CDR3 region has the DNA TGTGCCAGCAGTCGCGCCGGGACAGGGAAGTACGAGCAGTACTTC. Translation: CASSRAGTGKYEQYF.